This TCR beta chain was sequenced in a study of T cell repertoires in cytomegalovirus infection. Study as a whole: CMV infection and matching HLA type were both indicated by public TCR beta signatures. The study's findings and limits: Ex vivo responses were dominated by HLA-C-restricted CMV-specific TCR beta clonotypes. Pooled public TCR beta family frequency picked out CMV carriers with the relevant HLA.

MiXCR, applied by TCRdb to the reads, yields one record per CDR3 protein. This sample carries about 230,000 distinct CDR3 sequences, about 5.9% of them seen once, and the ten largest clones take less than 7.5%. Ten or more counts support this clonotype. Its antigen is not known. The CDR3 length is 15 residues. Between the trimmed V and J ends, which lost 4 bases and 2 bases, there was a span of 14 bases. Germline CDR1 SGHVS, CDR2 FQNEAQ. The TCR originated in a human donor in good health (CMV status not recorded). Some clones in this sample may be carry-over from other donors' samples. The J gene is TRBJ1-2, the V gene TRBV7-8; D may be TRBD1 (5 bases). Source material: PBMCs. This CDR3 is CASSSAGTANYGYTF. The CDR3 bases are TGTGCCAGCAGCTCAGCAGGGACGGCAAACTATGGCTACACCTTC.